This T cell receptor (beta chain) was observed in a study of blood T cell repertoires in COVID-19. The CDR3 has 15 residues. V was shortened by 5 bases and J by 4 bases, with 18 bases between the two germline ends. Germline loops: CDR1 SGHNT, CDR2 YENEEA. In the authors' workflow: Cell counts per sample came from amplifying reference gene primers. Measured with immunoSEQ multiplex PCR; TCRdb has only the in-frame clones, and not every one. The V and J calls and clone size are taken from that table; D and trimming were inferred from the DNA. This table holds hundreds of thousands of clones, around 89% found once. Assignments of participants to cohorts depended upon their own reported clinical history.

Source material: PBMCs or T cells enriched from blood (not recorded which). The rearrangement uses TRBV11-3 and TRBJ2-7, with D tentatively TRBD2 (6 bases). The sequence was collected from a woman aged 18-29 years with acute COVID-19. CDR3 DNA sequence: TGTGCCAGCAGCCCCTCGGGACTCCCGGGGTACGAGCAGTACTTC. Translation gives CASSPSGLPGYEQYF.